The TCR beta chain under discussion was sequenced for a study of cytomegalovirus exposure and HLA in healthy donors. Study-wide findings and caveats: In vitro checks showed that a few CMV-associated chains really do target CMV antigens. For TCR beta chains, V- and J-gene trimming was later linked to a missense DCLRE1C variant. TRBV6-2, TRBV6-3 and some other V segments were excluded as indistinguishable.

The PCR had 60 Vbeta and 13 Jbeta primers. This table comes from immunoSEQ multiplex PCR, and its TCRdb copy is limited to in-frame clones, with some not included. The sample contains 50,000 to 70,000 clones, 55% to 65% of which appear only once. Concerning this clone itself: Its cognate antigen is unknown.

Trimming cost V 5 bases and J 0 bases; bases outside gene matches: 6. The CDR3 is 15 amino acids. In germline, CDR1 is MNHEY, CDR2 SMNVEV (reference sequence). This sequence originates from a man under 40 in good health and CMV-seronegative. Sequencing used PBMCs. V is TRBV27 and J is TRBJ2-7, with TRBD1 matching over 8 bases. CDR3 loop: CASSPTGESSYEQYF. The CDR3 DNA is TGTGCCAGCAGTCCGACAGGGGAAAGCTCCTACGAGCAGTACTTC.